This paragraph reports one T cell receptor beta chain. Clones were read by immunoSEQ multiplex PCR, and TCRdb kept only the in-frame ones, dropping some. Among about 730,000 clones, approximately 85% were seen once, and the ten largest hold roughly 0.01%. The sample belongs to a study of shared T cell receptors in the human thymus. The data also belong to a second study, concerning human thymus T cells.

This clonotype was obtained from a girl less than two years old with a congenital heart defect. Sequencing was carried out using thymocytes.

CDR3 loop: CSVSGQGDNSPLHF. The CDR3 DNA reads TGCAGCGTATCGGGACAGGGTGATAATTCACCCCTCCACTTT. This rearrangement joins TRBV29-1 to TRBJ1-6, with 9 bases aligning to TRBD1. The V gene's germline CDR1 is SQVTM and CDR2 ANQGSEA. CDR3 length equals 14 residues. V gave up 6 bases and J gave up 5 bases; unmatched junction bases: 5.